This T cell receptor (beta chain) was sequenced in a study of T cell repertoires in cytomegalovirus infection. Turning to the study itself: Selected CMV epitopes included recently identified HLA-C-restricted ones as well as well-studied HLA-B-restricted ones. The public TCR beta signatures pointed to both CMV infection and matching HLA type. Study-wide results and limits: Across the ex vivo response, the dominant clonotypes were HLA-C-restricted CMV-specific TCR beta clonotypes. Carriage of CMV together with the relevant HLA was identifiable through cumulative public TCR beta family frequency.

The CDR3 loop spans 14 amino acids. Germline V gives CDR1 SSHAT, CDR2 FNYEAQ (reference sequence). Deletions cut 6 bases from V and 5 bases from J, with 15 bases between. TCRdb re-called the reads with MiXCR, one entry per CDR3 protein. The profile covers some 590,000 distinct CDR3 sequences, with 40% appearing a single time and 48% taken by the ten largest. Concerning this clonotype: Its antigen is currently unknown.

This specimen consisted of cultured PBMCs, obtained from culture after CMV antigen stimulation. J is TRBJ2-3 and V is TRBV7-7, with TRBD2 as a possible D gene (6 bases). This clonotype originated in a human donor in good health (CMV status not recorded). Some clones in this sample may be carry-over from other donors' samples. CDR3 residues: CASSRAGGEDTQYF. CDR3 nucleotide sequence: TGTGCCAGCAGTCGGGCTGGAGGGGAAGATACGCAGTATTTT.